The 30 T cell receptor beta chains listed next were all sequenced from one sample in a study of T cells in Graves' hyperthyroidism and ophthalmopathy. Regions amplified from RNA transcripts were the TCR beta CDR3 regions. With the HTBI primer set, the TCR CDR3 went through a first round of RT-PCR. TCRdb reprocessed the multiplex PCR reads with MiXCR, giving one entry per CDR3 protein. The sample has hundreds of thousands of distinct CDR3 sequences; roughly 40% are singletons. Sequencing was done on a sample of blood. These receptors all come from a man between 18 and 29 years old with Graves' hyperthyroidism.

This clonotype has a handful of counts. V gene TRBV29-1 combines with J gene TRBJ2-7, with D possibly being TRBD1 (6 bases). V lost 5 bases to trimming and J lost 5 bases, with 16 bases between them. Germline CDR1 and CDR2: SQVTM and ANQGSEA. This CDR3 has 13 residues. CDR3: CSVLTGKADEQYF. The CDR3 nucleotides read TGCAGCGTTTTAACAGGGAAGGCCGACGAGCAGTACTTC.

The CDR3 DNA follows: TGTGCCAGCAGTTCCGGGGACGGAACGTATGGCTACACCTTC. This codes for CASSSGDGTYGYTF. The chain uses TRBV12-3 or TRBV12-4 and TRBJ1-2, with a possible D match to TRBD1 (5 bases). There are 14 residues in the CDR3. The V and J ends lost 4 bases and 5 bases respectively, with 14 bases between them.

This sequence joins TRBV6-2 or TRBV6-3 and TRBJ1-5; 7 positions match TRBD1. CDR1 and CDR2 from the germline V gene are MNHEY and SVGEGT. Trimming took 6 bases from V and 2 from J; bases not matched to a gene: 7. This CDR3 is 15 amino acids long. CDR3 residues: CASRSDRVGNQPQHF. The CDR3 nucleotides read TGTGCCAGCAGGTCAGACAGGGTGGGCAATCAGCCCCAGCATTTT.

V usage is TRBV15 and J usage is TRBJ2-3; D ambiguous. The CDR3 runs 18 residues. The germline CDR1 and CDR2 sequences are LNHNV and YYDKDF (reference sequence). Trimming took 3 bases from V and 0 from J, leaving 19 bases between them. The CDR3 reads CATSRDEIGPASTDTQYF. CDR3 DNA sequence: TGTGCCACCAGCAGGGATGAGATCGGACCAGCTAGCACAGATACGCAGTATTTT.

This clonotype was seen only a few times. The chain links TRBV14 to TRBJ1-1; D gene unclear. There are 16 residues in the CDR3. V was clipped by 4 bases and J by 3 bases, with 18 bases between them. Germline-derived CDR1 and CDR2 are SGHDN and FVKESK. The CDR3 DNA reads TGTGCCAGCAGCCCCTGGGAGAAAGGCATTCACACTGAAGCTTTCTTT. Its protein is CASSPWEKGIHTEAFF.

This clonotype has at least ten counts. The CDR3 DNA is TGTGCCAGCAGCGTAGGACCCGGGATCAATCAGCCCCAGCATTTT. This codes for CASSVGPGINQPQHF. The rearrangement joins TRBV9 to TRBJ1-5, with D hard to call. The CDR3 covers 15 residues. Germline V lookup: CDR1 SGDLS, CDR2 YYNGEE. Trimming removed 0 bases at V and 3 bases at J, with 10 bases between.

The chain is built from TRBV14 and TRBJ2-5; weak D call: TRBD1 (5 bases). Germline values: CDR1 SGHDN, CDR2 FVKESK. This CDR3 has 14 residues. The V gene lost 7 bases and the J gene lost 1 base, with 13 bases spanning the gap. The CDR3 loop reads CASKETVGQETQYF. The CDR3 DNA sequence: TGTGCCAGCAAAGAGACAGTTGGCCAAGAGACCCAGTACTTC. The entire variable domain, with the rest obtained from reference TRBV14 and TRBJ2-5, is as follows: EAGVTQFPSHSVIEKGQTVTLRCDPISGHDNLYWYRRVMGKEIKFLLHFVKESKQDESGMPNNRFLAERTGGTYSTLKVQPAELEDSGVYFCASKETVGQETQYFGPGTRLLVL.

This clonotype was detected many times. The genes are TRBV7-2 and TRBJ2-6; D is uncertain. V was trimmed by 6 bases and J by 0 bases, leaving 9 bases between them. Germline CDR1 SGHTA, CDR2 FQGNSA. This CDR3 spans 15 amino acids. In DNA form, the CDR3 reads TGTGCCAGCAGACGAACGGGCTCTGGGGCCAACGTCCTGACTTTC. Amino acids: CASRRTGSGANVLTF.

This clonotype showed up many times. The rearrangement links TRBV12-3 or TRBV12-4 to TRBJ1-2; unclear D gene. The V and J ends lost 3 bases and 6 bases respectively, with 8 bases between them. The length of the CDR3 is 12 residues. The CDR3 loop is CASSFGRDGYTF. CDR3 DNA sequence: TGTGCCAGCAGTTTCGGTAGGGATGGCTACACCTTC.

This clonotype has ten or more counts. This chain links TRBV13 with TRBJ1-6; perhaps TRBD1 as D (5 bases). The CDR3 extends over 14 amino acids. In germline, CDR1 is PRHDT, CDR2 FYEKMQ (reference sequence). The germline V and J ends were trimmed by 5 bases and 9 bases, with 14 bases remaining between them. The CDR3 loop is CASSLLQGGSPLHF. CDR3 coding DNA: TGTGCCAGCAGCCTTCTGCAGGGAGGTTCACCCCTCCACTTT.

The V call is TRBV29-1, the J call TRBJ1-1; 7 bases are a match to TRBD1. This CDR3 has 12 residues. Germline V gene sequence: CDR1 SQVTM, CDR2 ANQGSEA. CDR3 loop: CSFDRAGTEAFF. The CDR3 region has the DNA TGCAGTTTCGACAGGGCGGGCACTGAAGCTTTCTTT.

This clonotype has more than one count but fewer than ten. The V and J genes are TRBV9 and TRBJ1-1; maybe TRBD1 (5 bases). Germline V gene lookup returns CDR1 SGDLS and CDR2 YYNGEE. The CDR3 sequence is 15 residues long. The V end was cut by 0 bases, the J end by 5 bases, with 14 bases between. This CDR3 is CASSVEPGVDTEAFF. The CDR3, as DNA: TGTGCCAGCAGCGTAGAACCGGGGGTTGATACTGAAGCTTTCTTT.

This chain connects TRBV4-2 to TRBJ2-7; the match to TRBD2 covers 8 bases. This CDR3 has 22 amino acids. The germline CDR1 and CDR2 sequences are LGHNA and YNFKEQ. The J segment lost 0 bases and the V segment lost 4 bases, leaving 26 bases of the junction unmatched. For the CDR3, the DNA is TGTGCCAGCAGCCCGCCAGGGTCGACGGGGGGGTCCACCCCTTCCCACTCCTACGAGCAGTACTTC. It encodes CASSPPGSTGGSTPSHSYEQYF.

At least ten counts were recorded for this clonotype. The chain carries TRBV29-1 and TRBJ2-5; TRBD1 matches 7 bases. Trimming took 2 bases from V and 9 from J; bases not matched to a gene: 12. The CDR3 runs to 14 residues. Germline V CDR1 and CDR2: SQVTM, ANQGSEA. CDR3 region: CSVESDVSQGAQYF. CDR3 in DNA: TGCAGCGTTGAAAGCGACGTCTCCCAGGGGGCCCAGTACTTC.

To note about this clonotype: It may be a read error: a sequence one base away is much more abundant. The V and J genes are TRBV7-9 and TRBJ1-6; no firm D call. This CDR3 comprises 13 residues. V was pared by 5 bases and J by 2 bases, with 4 bases between. Germline CDR1 and CDR2: SEHNR and FQNEAQ (reference sequence). CDR3 in DNA: TGTGCCAGCAGCCAGGCCTATAATTCACCCCTCCACTTT. Protein: CASSQAYNSPLHF.

Notes on this clonotype: It may be a read error: a sequence one base away is much more abundant. The CDR3 reads CASGLRDGDSGSTIYF. CDR3 in DNA: TGTGCCAGCGGCCTAAGGGACGGGGACTCTGGAAGCACCATATATTTT. The rearrangement uses TRBV7-2 and TRBJ1-3; the D gene is possibly TRBD1 (5 bases). The CDR3 spans 16 residues. CDR1 is SGHTA and CDR2 is FQGNSA in the germline V gene. The entire variable domain, with the rest obtained from reference TRBV7-2 and TRBJ1-3, is as follows: GAGVSQSPSNKVTEKGKDVELRCDPISGHTALYWYRQSLGQGLEFLIYFQGNSAPDKSGLPSDRFSAERTGGSVSTLTIQRTQQEDSAVYLCASGLRDGDSGSTIYFGEGSWLTVV.

This clonotype was counted ten times or more. The CDR3 protein is CASSLRPGHRETQYF. The CDR3 nucleotides are TGTGCCAGCAGCCTGAGGCCGGGACACCGAGAGACCCAGTACTTC. The chain combines TRBV14 with TRBJ2-5; D is perhaps TRBD1 (6 bases). The V end was cut by 4 bases, the J end by 4 bases, with 16 bases between. CDR3 length equals 15 residues. Germline CDR1 reads SGHDN; CDR2 reads FVKESK.

This clonotype was seen at least ten times. CDR3 sequence reads: CASSVGDKHSPLHF. In DNA form, the CDR3 reads TGTGCCAGCAGCGTAGGGGACAAACATTCACCCCTCCACTTT. V and J are TRBV9 and TRBJ1-6; maybe TRBD1 (6 bases). CDR1 SGDLS and CDR2 YYNGEE come from the germline V gene. V dropped 0 bases and J dropped 8 bases, with 9 bases sitting between them. CDR3 size: 14 residues.

The J gene is TRBJ2-7, the V gene TRBV12-3 or TRBV12-4; no reliable D call. The CDR3 covers 11 residues. Deletions cut 5 bases from V and 5 bases from J, with 7 bases between. CDR3: CASSLQHEQYF. The CDR3 DNA follows: TGTGCCAGCAGTCTCCAGCACGAGCAGTACTTC.

About this clonotype itself: Relative to the germline gene, one junction end is altered; a read error may explain this. This rearrangement joins TRBV10-3 to TRBJ1-2; 9 bases are shared with TRBD1. This CDR3 has 15 residues. CDR1 and CDR2 from the germline V gene are ENHRY and SYGVKD. As DNA, the CDR3 is TGTGCCACCAGTGCTCGGACAGGGGCGGACTATGGCTACACCTTC. It translates to CATSARTGADYGYTF.

The V and J genes are TRBV2 and TRBJ2-7, with D maybe TRBD2 (5 bases). Trimming shortened V by 0 bases and J by 3 bases, and 21 bases separated the two germline ends. The CDR3 runs 18 residues. The germline gives CDR1 SNHLY, CDR2 FYNNEI. For the CDR3, the DNA is TGTGCCAGCAGTGAAGCGCTTCAGGCGCGGAGGTTCCTCTACGAGCAGTACTTC. Protein product: CASSEALQARRFLYEQYF.

About this clonotype itself: Possible read error: a much larger clone is one base away. V and J are TRBV7-9 and TRBJ1-2; TRBD1 might be the D (5 bases). The CDR3 is 16 residues long. Germline CDR1 and CDR2: SEHNR and FQNEAQ (reference sequence). The V end lost 7 bases, the J end lost 4 bases, and 22 bases lay between the germline ends. The CDR3 reads CASIDSRGRDAYGYTF. The CDR3 nucleotides read TGTGCCAGCATCGACTCTAGGGGCAGGGACGCCTATGGCTACACCTTC.

In regard to this clonotype: At one boundary the junction diverges from the germline segment, which might be a read error. The chain has TRBV5-8 and TRBJ1-2, with TRBD1 identical over 9 bases. The CDR3 is made up of 12 amino acids. Germline V gene sequence: CDR1 SGHTS, CDR2 YDEGEE. The CDR3 sequence is CASSPPGTGYAF. The CDR3 bases are TGTGCCAGCAGCCCACCCGGGACAGGGTATGCCTTC.

This clonotype has just one count. The J gene is TRBJ1-2, the V gene TRBV29-1, with D tentatively TRBD1 (5 bases). Germline CDR1 SQVTM, CDR2 ANQGSEA. V lost 3 bases, J lost 4 bases, and 9 bases lay in between. The length of the CDR3 is 12 residues. The chain's CDR3 is CSVEGPSYGYTF. As DNA, the CDR3 is TGCAGCGTTGAGGGGCCTAGCTATGGCTACACCTTC. Full variable domain (rest looked up from reference TRBV29-1 and TRBJ1-2): SAVISQKPSRDICQRGTSLTIQCQVDSQVTMMFWYRQQPGQSLTLIATANQGSEATYESGFVIDKFPISRPNLTFSTLTVSNMSPEDSSIYLCSVEGPSYGYTFGSGTRLTVV.

The chain recombines TRBV3-1 with TRBJ2-5; D not resolved. The CDR3 runs 11 residues. CDR1 LGHDT and CDR2 YNNKEL come from the germline V gene (reference sequence). Trimming pared 1 base from V and 12 bases from J, leaving 9 bases between. The CDR3 protein is CASSQVEPEYF. The CDR3 DNA reads TGTGCCAGCAGCCAAGTCGAGCCTGAGTACTTC.

V usage is TRBV2 and J usage is TRBJ2-4; unclear D gene. The V and J ends lost 1 base and 10 bases respectively, with 5 bases between them. CDR1 and CDR2 (germline): SNHLY, FYNNEI. CDR3 size: 11 residues. The CDR3 loop reads CASSEGQIQYF. CDR3 sequence (DNA): TGTGCCAGCAGTGAAGGGCAAATTCAGTACTTC.

This clonotype came up a few times. The chain couples TRBV29-1 to TRBJ2-2; weak D call: TRBD1 (5 bases). CDR3 size: 14 residues. Germline loops: CDR1 SQVTM, CDR2 ANQGSEA. V lost 6 bases, J lost 4 bases, and 15 bases lay in between. CDR3 amino acids: CSVLFQGTTGELFF. CDR3 nucleotides: TGCAGCGTCCTCTTTCAGGGAACCACCGGGGAGCTGTTTTTT.

This clonotype was seen a few times. The V and J genes are TRBV6-5 and TRBJ2-7; D unresolved. Looked up from germline, CDR1 is MNHEY and CDR2 is SVGAGI. This CDR3 has 14 amino acids. V lost 8 bases and J lost 0, with 14 bases in between. In DNA form, the CDR3 reads TGTGCCAGCTCTACCTTGGGAAGCTCCTACGAGCAGTACTTC. Translation: CASSTLGSSYEQYF.

The genes are TRBV4-3 and TRBJ1-1, with a weak D call TRBD1 (6 bases). CDR3 length equals 16 residues. Trimming removed 4 bases from V and 1 base from J, with 16 bases in between. The V gene's germline CDR1 is LGHNA and CDR2 YSLEER. The CDR3 loop is CASSLARGQRNTEAFF. The CDR3 DNA reads TGCGCCAGCAGCCTAGCCAGAGGACAGCGGAACACTGAAGCTTTCTTT.

The CDR3 DNA sequence: TGCAGTGCTAGAGTTCGGACAAACTTCCAAGAGACCCAGTACTTC. Encoded protein: CSARVRTNFQETQYF. V is TRBV20-1 and J is TRBJ2-5, with D possibly TRBD1 on 5 matching bases. Germline lookup yields CDR1 DFQATT and CDR2 SNEGSKA (reference sequence). V dropped 1 base and J dropped 1 base, with 13 bases sitting between them. The CDR3 extends over 15 amino acids.